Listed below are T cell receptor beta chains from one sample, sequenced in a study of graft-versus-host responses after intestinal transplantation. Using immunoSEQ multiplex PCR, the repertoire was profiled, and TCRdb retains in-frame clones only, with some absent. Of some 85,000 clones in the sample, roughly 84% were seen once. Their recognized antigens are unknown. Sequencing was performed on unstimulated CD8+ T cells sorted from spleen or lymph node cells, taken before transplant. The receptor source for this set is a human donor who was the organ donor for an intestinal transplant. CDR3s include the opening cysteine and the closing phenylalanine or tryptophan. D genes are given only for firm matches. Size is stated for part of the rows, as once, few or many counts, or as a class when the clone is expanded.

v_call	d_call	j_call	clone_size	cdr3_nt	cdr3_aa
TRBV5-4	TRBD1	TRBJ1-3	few	TGTGCCAGCAGCCCCAATGGGACAGGATCGGGAAACACCATATATTTT	CASSPNGTGSGNTIYF
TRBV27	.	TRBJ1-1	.	TGTGCCAGCAGTCGGAGCTGGAACACTGAAGCTTTCTTT	CASSRSWNTEAFF
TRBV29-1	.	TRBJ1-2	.	TGCAGCGTTGAAGATCTGTCCCAAGGGTTTAACTATGGCTACACCTTC	CSVEDLSQGFNYGYTF
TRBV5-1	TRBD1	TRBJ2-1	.	TGCGCCAGCAGCTTGGGACAGGGCTCGGACGAGCAGTTCTTC	CASSLGQGSDEQFF
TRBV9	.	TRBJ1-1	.	TGTGCCAGCAGCGTAGGGGCGGGGGGGGTAATGAACACTGAAGCTTTCTTT	CASSVGAGGVMNTEAFF
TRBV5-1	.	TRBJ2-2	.	TGCGCCAGCAGCCAGCCGACAATCACCGGGGAGCTGTTTTTT	CASSQPTITGELFF
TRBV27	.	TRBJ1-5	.	TGTGCCAGCAGTGCTACAGGGAATCAGCCCCAGCATTTT	CASSATGNQPQHF
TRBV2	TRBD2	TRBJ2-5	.	TGTGCCAGCAGTACACCGGGACTAGCGGGGCCAGACCAAGAGACCCAGTACTTC	CASSTPGLAGPDQETQYF
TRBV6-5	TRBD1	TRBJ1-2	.	TGTGCCAGCAGTTACCCCGACAGGGGCGCTGGCTACACCTTC	CASSYPDRGAGYTF
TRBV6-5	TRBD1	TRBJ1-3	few	TGTGCCAGCAGTTACACAGGGGGCTCTGGAAACACCATATATTTT	CASSYTGGSGNTIYF
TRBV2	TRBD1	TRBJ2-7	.	TGTGCCAGCACCGCGACAGGGCAGGGTTGGGAGCAGTACTTC	CASTATGQGWEQYF
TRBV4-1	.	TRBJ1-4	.	TGCGCCAGCAGCCTCAACCCAATTGTTAGTGAAAAACTGTTTTTT	CASSLNPIVSEKLFF
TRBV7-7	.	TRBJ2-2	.	TGTGCCAGCAGTTGGGACACAAACACCGGGGAGCTGTTTTTT	CASSWDTNTGELFF
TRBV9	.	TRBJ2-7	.	TGTGCCAGCAGCGCCGGGGGATCAGGAAACGAGCAGTACTTC	CASSAGGSGNEQYF
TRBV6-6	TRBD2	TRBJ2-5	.	TGTGCCAGCAGTACTGACCTAGCGGGGGGGAGGGAGACCCAGTACTTC	CASSTDLAGGRETQYF
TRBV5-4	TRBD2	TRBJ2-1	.	TGTGCCAGCAGCCTTTTATCGGGACTACTAACTCCCGGTGAGCAGTTCTTC	CASSLLSGLLTPGEQFF
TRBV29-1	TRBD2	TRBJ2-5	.	TGCAGCGTGCTAGCGGGGGGTCAGGAGACCCAGTACTTC	CSVLAGGQETQYF
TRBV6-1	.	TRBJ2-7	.	TGTGCCACCTGGGGGGTTTTGTACGAGCAGTACTTC	CATWGVLYEQYF
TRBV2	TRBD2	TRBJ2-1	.	TGTGCCAGCAGTGGGGAAAATATAGCGGGTCGCGATGAGCAGTTCTTC	CASSGENIAGRDEQFF
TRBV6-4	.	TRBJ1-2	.	TGTGCCAGCAGGGAACGGACACCAGGTCGGCAGCCCAGACACTATGGCTACACCTTC	CASRERTPGRQPRHYGYTF
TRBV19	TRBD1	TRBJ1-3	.	TGTGCCAGTATTGGGACAGCACCACCCACTGGGGACACCATATATTTT	CASIGTAPPTGDTIYF
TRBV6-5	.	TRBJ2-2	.	TGTGCCAGCAGTTACCGGGTAGGGGAGCTGTTTTTT	CASSYRVGELFF
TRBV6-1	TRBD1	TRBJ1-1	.	TGTGCCAGCCGAGGACAGGGGGAACATGAAGCTTTCTTT	CASRGQGEHEAFF
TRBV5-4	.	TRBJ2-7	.	TGTGCCAGCACAATCGACGGAGCGGTTAGCTCCTACGAGCAGTACTTC	CASTIDGAVSSYEQYF
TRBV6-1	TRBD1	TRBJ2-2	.	TGTGCCAGCAGTGAAGCGACAGGGGACACCGGGGAGCTGTTTTTT	CASSEATGDTGELFF
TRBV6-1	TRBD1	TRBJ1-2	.	TGTGCCACCAAAGGGACAGACTATGGCTACACCTTC	CATKGTDYGYTF
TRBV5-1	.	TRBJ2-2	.	TGCGCCAGCAGCTTGGCTCCAGGCAACACCGGGGAGCTGTTTTTT	CASSLAPGNTGELFF
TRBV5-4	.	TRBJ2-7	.	TGTGCCAGCAGCGTGGGTTACCTCGATTCCTACGAGCAGTACTTC	CASSVGYLDSYEQYF
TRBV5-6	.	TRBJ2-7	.	TGTGCCAGCAGCCTAGCAGCTAACCGGGACCGGGGCGGGGAGCAGTACTTC	CASSLAANRDRGGEQYF
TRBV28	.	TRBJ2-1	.	TGTGCCAGCAGTTTTAAGGGAGTGAATGAGCAGTTCTTC	CASSFKGVNEQFF
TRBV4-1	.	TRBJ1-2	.	TGCGCCAGCAGCCAAGATACAGGGAACTATGGCTACACCTTC	CASSQDTGNYGYTF
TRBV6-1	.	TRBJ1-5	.	TGTGCCACCGCGCCTGGGGACGCGCAGCCCCAGCATTTT	CATAPGDAQPQHF
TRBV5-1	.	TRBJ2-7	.	TGCGCCAGCAGCTTGACAGATTACTACGAGCAGTACTTC	CASSLTDYYEQYF
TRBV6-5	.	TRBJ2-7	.	TGTGCCAGCAGCCGGAACGGGGGTGAGCAGTACTTC	CASSRNGGEQYF
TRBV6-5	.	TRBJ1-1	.	TGTGCCAGCAGTTACTCTCAGGATTTGAACACTGAAGCTTTCTTT	CASSYSQDLNTEAFF
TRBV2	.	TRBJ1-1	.	TGTGCCAGCAGTGAAGCGGTCGTTGTCGGGGGGTGGTCTGAAGCTTTCTTT	CASSEAVVVGGWSEAFF
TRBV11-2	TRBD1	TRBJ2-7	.	TGTGCCAGCAGACTGGGACAGGGGTTCGAGCAGTACTTC	CASRLGQGFEQYF
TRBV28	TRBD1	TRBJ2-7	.	TGTGCCAGCAGTACAGACAGGGTTGACTACGAGCAGTACTTC	CASSTDRVDYEQYF
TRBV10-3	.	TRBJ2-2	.	TGTGCCATGAGTGAGGATTGGACCGGGGAGCTGTTTTTT	CAMSEDWTGELFF
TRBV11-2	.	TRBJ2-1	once	TGTGCCAGCAGCTTCGAGGGGAATGAGCAGTTCTTC	CASSFEGNEQFF
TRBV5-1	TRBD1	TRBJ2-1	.	TGCGCCAGCCGGACAGGGTTAAATGAGCAGTTCTTC	CASRTGLNEQFF
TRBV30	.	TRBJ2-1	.	TGTGCCAGGAGAGGACCGGGCTCCTACAATGAGCAGTTCTTC	CARRGPGSYNEQFF
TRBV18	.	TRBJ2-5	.	TGTGCCAGCTCACCACAAGGAGTCCGTCCAGCCACAGTCCAAGAGACCCAGTACTTC	CASSPQGVRPATVQETQYF
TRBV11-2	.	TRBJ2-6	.	TGTGCCAGCAGCCCTCACTTTACAGCCGCGAGGGCCAACGTCCTGACTTTC	CASSPHFTAARANVLTF
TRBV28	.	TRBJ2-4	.	TGTGCCAGCGGCGAAGCCAAAAACATTCAGTACTTC	CASGEAKNIQYF
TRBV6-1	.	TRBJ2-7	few	TGTGCCAGCAGATTTGGACACGGCGACGTCTACGAGCAGTACTTC	CASRFGHGDVYEQYF
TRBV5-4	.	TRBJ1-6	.	TGTGCCAGCAGCTTGCGGGGAGGGAGGCTCGGTTACAATTCACCCCTCCACTTT	CASSLRGGRLGYNSPLHF
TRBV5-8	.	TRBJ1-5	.	TGTGCCAGCAGCTTGGGGCAGTACGATCAGCCCCAGCATTTT	CASSLGQYDQPQHF
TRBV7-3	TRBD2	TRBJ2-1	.	TGTGCCAGCAGCTTAACTAGCGGGGGCTACAATGAGCAGTTCTTC	CASSLTSGGYNEQFF
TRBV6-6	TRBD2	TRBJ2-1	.	TGTGCCAGCATCCTCGGTGGGGGGGTCCATGAGCAGTTCTTC	CASILGGGVHEQFF
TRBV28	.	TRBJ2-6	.	TGTGCCAGCAGCATCCGAGGACAGTTCTTCTCTGGGGCCAACGTCCTGACTTTC	CASSIRGQFFSGANVLTF
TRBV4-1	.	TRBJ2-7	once	TGCGCCAGCAGCCAAGAAACCGGGCCAATATTCTACGAGCAGTACTTC	CASSQETGPIFYEQYF
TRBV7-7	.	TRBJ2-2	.	TGTGCCAGCAGCCCGGGACCACAAGGGTCCGGGGAGCTGTTTTTT	CASSPGPQGSGELFF
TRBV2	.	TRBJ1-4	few	TGTGCCAGCAGTGAAGTCAGAACAACTAATGAAAAACTGTTTTTT	CASSEVRTTNEKLFF
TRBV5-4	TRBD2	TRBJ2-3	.	TGTGCCAGCAGCTTTACTAGCGTCGCAGATACGCAGTATTTT	CASSFTSVADTQYF